These 2 T cell receptor beta chains were sequenced from one sample in a study of blood T cell repertoires in COVID-19. Assay used: immunoSEQ multiplex PCR; TCRdb lists only in-frame clones, some missing. The sample includes around 200,000 clones, roughly 90% of them seen just once. Sequenced sample: peripheral blood. Source of these receptors: a man between 65 and 80 years old with active or convalescent COVID-19.

This sequence joins TRBV5-1 and TRBJ1-2, with 8 bases lining up with TRBD1. V lost 8 bases and J lost 0; bases outside the gene matches: 3. CDR3 length: 13 residues. Germline V gene data show CDR1 as SGHRS and CDR2 as YFSETQ. The CDR3: CASRTGSNYGYTF. The CDR3 DNA reads as TGCGCCAGTAGGACAGGGTCTAACTATGGCTACACCTTC. Looking up the rest from reference TRBV5-1 and TRBJ1-2 gives the full variable domain: KAGVTQTPRYLIKTRGQQVTLSCSPISGHRSVSWYQQTPGQGLQFLFEYFSETQRNKGNFPGRFSGRQFSNSRSEMNVSTLELGDSALYLCASRTGSNYGYTFGSGTRLTVV.

The chain is built from TRBV7-8 and TRBJ1-4, with D possibly TRBD1 on 5 matching bases. This CDR3 has 14 amino acids. With 1 base removed from V and 7 bases from J, the gap between germline ends came to 10 bases. Per the germline V gene, CDR1 is SGHVS and CDR2 is FQNEAQ. CDR3 in amino acids: CASSLVTGGEKLFF. DNA of the CDR3: TGTGCCAGCAGCTTAGTCACCGGGGGTGAAAAACTGTTTTTT.